These 5 T cell receptor beta chains share one sample of origin, sequenced in a study of T cells in Graves' hyperthyroidism and ophthalmopathy. What was amplified from RNA transcripts were TCR beta CDR3 regions. HTBI primers were used for first-round RT-PCR of the TCR CDR3. TCRdb re-called the multiplex PCR reads through MiXCR, storing one row per CDR3 protein. The data contain approximately 420,000 distinct CDR3 sequences, about 15% of them singletons. The sequenced material came from blood. The source of these receptors is a woman between 25 and 40 years old with Graves' hyperthyroidism.

The rearrangement links TRBV5-1 to TRBJ2-7; 10 nucleotides line up with TRBD1. Germline CDR1 is SGHRS and CDR2 is YFSETQ. V lost 7 bases and J lost 4; bases outside the gene matches: 8. CDR3 size: 14 residues. The CDR3 here is CASGRQGAQYEQYF. The CDR3 nucleotides read TGCGCCAGCGGAAGACAGGGGGCGCAGTACGAGCAGTACTTC.

Many counts were recorded for this clonotype. This chain joins TRBV3-1 and TRBJ2-7; tentatively, D is TRBD2 (6 bases). The CDR3 spans 11 residues. V lost 4 bases, J lost 7 bases, and 8 bases lay in between. Germline V lookup: CDR1 LGHDT, CDR2 YNNKEL (reference sequence). CDR3 bases: TGTGCCAGCAGCCGTGGGGGGGAGCAGTACTTC. It specifies CASSRGGEQYF.

This clonotype has more than one count but fewer than ten. The rearrangement joins TRBV7-9 to TRBJ2-1; weak D call: TRBD1 (6 bases). Germline loops: CDR1 SEHNR, CDR2 FQNEAQ (reference sequence). V was cut by 5 bases and J by 0 bases, with 14 bases left in between. The CDR3 runs 16 residues. In nucleotides, the CDR3 is TGTGCCAGCAGCCCCGTCGGCAGGGGCTCCTACAATGAGCAGTTCTTC. Translating it yields CASSPVGRGSYNEQFF.

This clonotype was seen at least ten times. The chain has TRBV6-6 and TRBJ2-1; 7 positions match TRBD2. CDR1 is MNHNY, CDR2 SVGAGI, per germline (reference sequence). The CDR3 sequence is 17 residues long. V lost 0 bases to trimming and J lost 7 bases; unmatched junction nucleotides: 12. The CDR3 region is CASSYSVWAGVQNEQFF. CDR3 nucleotides: TGTGCCAGCAGTTACTCGGTATGGGCGGGAGTTCAGAATGAGCAGTTCTTC.

This clonotype was seen at least ten times. The DNA of the CDR3 is TGTGCCAGCAGATCAGGGTTGGGAGAAAAACTGTTTTTT. Its translation is CASRSGLGEKLFF. The chain is built from TRBV28 and TRBJ1-4, with D perhaps TRBD1 (5 bases). Trimming pared 6 bases from V and 8 bases from J, leaving 13 bases between. This CDR3 has 13 residues. From germline, CDR1 is MDHEN and CDR2 SYDVKM.